These T cell receptor beta chains were read from a single sample in a study of CD8 T cells in ankylosing spondylitis. TCRdb fed the 5' RACE reads into MiXCR, producing one record per CDR3 protein. The sample records under 150,000 distinct CDR3 sequences, roughly 18% being singletons. Sequencing was carried out using blood, either unsorted or a sorted T cell fraction (not recorded which). All receptors come from a male donor with ankylosing spondylitis. Each CDR3 is given with its conserved first and last residue.

cdr3_aa | j_call | v_call
CASSLGREGLPDTQYF | TRBJ2-3 | TRBV27
CASSLETSGTNEQFF | TRBJ2-1 | TRBV12-3/TRBV12-4
CSANVVVTGSGNSNQPQHF | TRBJ1-5 | TRBV20-1
CSVGLTYEQYF | TRBJ2-7 | TRBV29-1
CASSPRHYPQETQYF | TRBJ2-5 | TRBV27
CASSEMGLAEPYEQYF | TRBJ2-7 | TRBV2
CAGTGYTEAFF | TRBJ1-1 | TRBV28
CASSFKSGSSRPGYF | TRBJ2-5 | TRBV28
CASSGTGSYNEQFF | TRBJ2-1 | TRBV5-1
CASRSPWVNSPLHF | TRBJ1-6 | TRBV25-1
CASSHVTGSEAFF | TRBJ1-1 | TRBV14